These 20 T cell receptor beta chains came from one sample sequenced in a study of cytomegalovirus exposure and HLA in healthy donors. Profiling relied on immunoSEQ multiplex PCR, and the TCRdb table lists in-frame clones only, not all of them. The table lists more than 120,000 clones, about 87% of them singletons. The sequencing input was PBMCs. The receptors come from a man aged 18 to 30 in good health and CMV-seropositive.

The genes are TRBV10-1 and TRBJ1-1; weak D call: TRBD1 (6 bases). V shed 4 bases and J shed 8 bases, with 17 bases lying between them. The V gene's germline CDR1 is WNHNN and CDR2 SYGVQD (reference sequence). The CDR3 runs 14 residues. CDR3 nucleotide sequence: TGCGCCAGCAGTGCGGGGACACTACCAGGAGAAGCTTTCTTT. This codes for CASSAGTLPGEAFF.

The V gene is TRBV19, the J gene TRBJ2-1, with 7 bases fitting TRBD1. The ends lost 5 bases at V and 5 bases at J; junction bases unmatched: 15. The germline CDR1 and CDR2 sequences are LNHDA and SQIVND (reference sequence). This CDR3 region has 17 residues. CDR3 sequence (DNA): TGTGCCAGTAGTCCAGACGCCGGGACAGATATGGACAATGAGCAGTTCTTC. This codes for CASSPDAGTDMDNEQFF.

The gene calls are TRBV5-6 and TRBJ1-5; the D gene is possibly TRBD1 (6 bases). Looked up from germline, CDR1 is SGHDT and CDR2 is YYEEEE. Deletions cut 1 base from V and 1 base from J, with 9 bases between. There are 15 residues in the CDR3. This CDR3 is CASSLRTVSNQPQHF. Written as DNA, the CDR3 is TGTGCCAGCAGCTTGCGGACAGTCAGCAATCAGCCCCAGCATTTT.

The chain joins TRBV19 to TRBJ1-1; D is uncertain. This CDR3 comprises 13 residues. V lost 9 bases, J lost 3 bases, and 14 bases lay in between. Germline lookup yields CDR1 LNHDA and CDR2 SQIVND (reference sequence). The CDR3 reads CASRGGSDTEAFF. CDR3 DNA sequence: TGTGCCAGCAGAGGAGGATCGGACACTGAAGCTTTCTTT. The whole variable domain, remainder taken from reference TRBV19 and TRBJ1-1, is DGGITQSPKYLFRKEGQNVTLSCEQNLNHDAMYWYRQDPGQGLRLIYYSQIVNDFQKGDIAEGYSVSREKKESFPLTVTSAQKNPTAFYLCASRGGSDTEAFFGQGTRLTVV.

The chain combines TRBV5-6 with TRBJ1-2, with 8 bases matching TRBD1. The CDR3 extends over 15 amino acids. With 3 bases clipped from V and 5 bases from J, the junction kept 9 bases outside the gene matches. Per the germline V gene, CDR1 is SGHDT and CDR2 is YYEEEE. CDR3 in amino acids: CASSSGTGIIYGYTF. Here the CDR3 DNA reads TGTGCCAGCAGCTCGGGGACAGGAATAATATATGGCTACACCTTC.

The genes are TRBV30 and TRBJ1-1; D is unclear. Germline-derived CDR1 and CDR2 are GTSNPN and SVGIG (reference sequence). This CDR3 has 13 amino acids. The V end was cut by 4 bases, the J end by 1 base, with 10 bases between. CDR3 region: CAWKWERNTEAFF. In DNA, the CDR3 is TGTGCCTGGAAATGGGAGAGGAACACTGAAGCTTTCTTT.

The chain recombines TRBV11-2 with TRBJ2-3; D is perhaps TRBD1 (6 bases). The CDR3 sequence is 15 residues long. The V end lost 3 bases, the J end lost 3 bases, and 13 bases lay between the germline ends. Germline V gene lookup returns CDR1 SGHAT and CDR2 FQNNGV. This chain's CDR3 is CASSFTGHPTDTQYF. The DNA of the CDR3 is TGTGCCAGCAGCTTTACGGGACACCCGACAGATACGCAGTATTTT. Full variable domain (missing parts from reference TRBV11-2 and TRBJ2-3): EAGVAQSPRYKIIEKRQSVAFWCNPISGHATLYWYQQILGQGPKLLIQFQNNGVVDDSQLPKDRFSAERLKGVDSTLKIQPAKLEDSAVYLCASSFTGHPTDTQYFGPGTRLTVL.

The rearrangement joins TRBV10-3 to TRBJ2-2; 8 bases match TRBD2. V gave up 4 bases and J gave up 1 base; unmatched junction bases: 5. Looked up from germline, CDR1 is ENHRY and CDR2 is SYGVKD. The length of the CDR3 is 16 residues. The chain's CDR3 is CAISAGTSGNTGELFF. The CDR3 bases are TGTGCCATCAGTGCTGGTACTAGCGGGAACACCGGGGAGCTGTTTTTT.

This chain joins TRBV5-1 and TRBJ2-7; tentative D call: TRBD1 (5 bases). With 2 bases removed from V and 2 bases from J, the gap between germline ends came to 11 bases. This CDR3 is built from 14 residues. Per the germline V gene, CDR1 is SGHRS and CDR2 is YFSETQ. The chain's CDR3 is CASSFQGPAYEQYF. The CDR3 region has the DNA TGCGCCAGCAGCTTCCAGGGTCCGGCCTACGAGCAGTACTTC.

The chain links TRBV6-5 to TRBJ1-2; 9 nucleotides agree with TRBD1. V shed 6 bases, J shed 9 bases, and the junction held 8 bases outside the gene matches. CDR3 length: 13 amino acids. Looked up from germline, CDR1 is MNHEY and CDR2 is SVGAGI. The CDR3 protein is CASSSGTGRRYTF. CDR3 nucleotide sequence: TGTGCCAGCAGCTCCGGGACAGGGCGGCGCTACACCTTC.

This chain uses TRBV25-1 with TRBJ2-3, with 7 bases lining up with TRBD1. The germline CDR1 and CDR2 sequences are MGHDK and SYGVNS. CDR3 size: 17 residues. The trim removed 1 base at V and 1 base at J, leaving 8 bases unmatched. Here the CDR3 reads CASSEFKGGGGTDTQYF. The CDR3 nucleotides read TGTGCCAGCAGTGAATTTAAAGGGGGCGGAGGCACAGATACGCAGTATTTT.

The chain recombines TRBV19 with TRBJ1-2; no definite D call. Trimming stripped 5 bases from V and 5 bases from J, with 24 bases between. Germline V lookup: CDR1 LNHDA, CDR2 SQIVND (reference sequence). The CDR3 is made up of 17 amino acids. CDR3 in DNA: TGTGCCAGTAGTTCCTTTGGAGAGGCTGGAGAGTTGTATGGCTACACCTTC. It translates to CASSSFGEAGELYGYTF.

The rearrangement joins TRBV2 to TRBJ2-1, with TRBD1 matching over 8 bases. J lost 4 bases, V lost 4 bases, and 3 bases had no gene match. The CDR3 extends over 14 amino acids. Per germline, CDR1 SNHLY and CDR2 FYNNEI. CDR3 amino acids: CASSAQGAYNEQFF. DNA for the CDR3: TGTGCCAGCAGTGCTCAGGGGGCTTACAATGAGCAGTTCTTC.

This clone was seen only once. The chain carries TRBV19 and TRBJ2-7, with D possibly being TRBD2 (6 bases). With 10 bases removed from V and 5 bases from J, the gap between germline ends came to 18 bases. Germline V gene lookup returns CDR1 LNHDA and CDR2 SQIVND (reference sequence). This CDR3 region has 13 residues. In DNA form, the CDR3 reads TGTGCCAATGCCCCGGAGGGAAGTCACGAGCAGTACTTC. This translates into CANAPEGSHEQYF.

V is TRBV7-3 and J is TRBJ2-5, with a possible D match to TRBD2 (5 bases). Germline CDR1 is SGHTA and CDR2 is FQGTGA. The ends were cut back, 4 bases at V and 1 base at J, with 10 bases in the middle. The CDR3 has 14 amino acids. DNA of the CDR3: TGTGCCAGCAGCTCCCGGGCGGGCCAAGAGACCCAGTACTTC. Translating it yields CASSSRAGQETQYF.

The V and J genes are TRBV5-1 and TRBJ1-4, with TRBD1 matching 7 bases. The CDR3 loop spans 13 amino acids. J lost 6 bases, V lost 6 bases, and 5 bases had no gene match. Germline values: CDR1 SGHRS, CDR2 YFSETQ. Here the CDR3 reads CASKSGTDEKLFF. The CDR3 DNA reads TGCGCCAGCAAATCCGGGACAGATGAAAAACTGTTTTTT.

The chain combines TRBV18 with TRBJ2-1; D remains ambiguous. The CDR3 extends over 15 amino acids. Trimming pared 3 bases from V and 0 bases from J, leaving 9 bases between. CDR1 and CDR2 (germline): KGHSH, LQKENI. CDR3 residues: CASSPDRSSYNEQFF. The CDR3 DNA reads TGTGCCAGCTCACCCGACCGGAGCTCCTACAATGAGCAGTTCTTC.

The chain joins TRBV11-2 to TRBJ2-7, with 7 nucleotides matching TRBD1. This CDR3 is built from 17 residues. From germline, CDR1 is SGHAT and CDR2 FQNNGV. J was trimmed by 3 bases and V by 3 bases; bases with no gene match: 14. The CDR3 DNA sequence: TGTGCCAGCAGCTTCCACCGGGACAGCAAGATTTACTACGAGCAGTACTTC. Amino acids: CASSFHRDSKIYYEQYF.

The chain links TRBV5-1 to TRBJ2-7, with D possibly TRBD1 on 5 matching bases. Germline V lookup: CDR1 SGHRS, CDR2 YFSETQ. The V gene lost 2 bases and the J gene lost 0 bases, with 9 bases spanning the gap. CDR3 size: 14 residues. The CDR3 protein is CASSFGQGSYEQYF. CDR3 nucleotide sequence: TGCGCCAGCAGCTTTGGGCAGGGCTCCTACGAGCAGTACTTC.

The gene calls are TRBV19 and TRBJ2-2; 9 nucleotides align to TRBD2. The CDR3 is 17 amino acids. The V gene end was trimmed by 0 bases and the J gene end by 5 bases; junction bases not matched to a gene: 7. The germline CDR1 and CDR2 sequences are LNHDA and SQIVND (reference sequence). The CDR3 loop is CASSIEGASGKTGELFF. The CDR3 DNA sequence: TGTGCCAGTAGTATAGAAGGAGCTAGCGGGAAAACCGGGGAGCTGTTTTTT.